This T cell receptor (beta chain) was sequenced in a study of cytomegalovirus exposure and HLA in healthy donors. The CDR3 covers 15 residues. Deletions cut 6 bases from V and 1 base from J, with 15 bases between. Germline CDR1 is SEHNR and CDR2 is FQNEAQ (reference sequence). It was with 60 Vbeta and 13 Jbeta primers that the PCR ran. This table comes from immunoSEQ multiplex PCR, and its TCRdb copy is limited to in-frame clones, with some not included. The table has around 170,000 clones, around 82% seen once. J is TRBJ2-5 and V is TRBV7-9, with D maybe TRBD2 (5 bases). The receptor was derived from a man aged 35 to 55 in good health and CMV-seronegative. The material sequenced was PBMCs. CDR3 nucleotides: TGTGCCAGCAGTCCGAGGGAAGGACTCCAAGAGACCCAGTACTTC. It codes for CASSPREGLQETQYF.